The text below deals with one T cell receptor beta chain. The entry originates in a study of T cells expressing NK-cell markers. TCRdb re-called the 5' RACE reads; one entry per CDR3 protein, DNA not given. The sample includes 550,000 or so distinct CDR3 sequences. The receptor comes from a man aged 18-30 years in good health. Sequencing was performed on blood T cells: a sorted CD56 or NKG2C T cell subset, CD4+ or CD8+ T cells, or bulk PBMC T cells (not recorded which).

CDR3 loop: CASSLTVAGTLSLEETQYF. The chain carries TRBV5-1 and TRBJ2-5; lacking DNA, the TRBD2 call made by TCRdb goes unchecked. Looked up from germline, CDR1 is SGHRS and CDR2 is YFSETQ. The CDR3 covers 19 residues.